The 20 T cell receptor beta chains below were found in one sample sequenced in a study of Graves' ophthalmopathy and Graves' hyperthyroidism. Using RNA transcripts, the TCR beta CDR3 regions were amplified. HTBI primers were employed in first-round RT-PCR, then a second-round multiplex PCR followed. TCRdb reprocessed the multiplex PCR reads with MiXCR, giving one entry per CDR3 protein. The sample records about 400,000 distinct CDR3 sequences, about 18% being singletons. The sequencing input was peripheral blood. The origin of the receptors is a woman in her late teens or twenties with Graves' ophthalmopathy.

There are many counts of this clonotype. The V call is TRBV6-2 or TRBV6-3, the J call TRBJ2-7; no clear D. V dropped 6 bases and J dropped 4 bases, with 19 bases sitting between them. Germline V gives CDR1 MNHEY, CDR2 SVGEGT. The CDR3 is made up of 15 amino acids. CDR3 sequence (DNA): TGTGCCAGCAGGGATCCGCGTGCCCTTTTTTACGAGCAGTACTTC. This gives the protein CASRDPRALFYEQYF.

This clonotype was counted many times. The chain couples TRBV7-2 to TRBJ1-4; D possibly corresponds to TRBD1 (6 bases). CDR1 and CDR2 (germline): SGHTA, FQGNSA. The CDR3 runs to 15 residues. V lost 1 base, J lost 8 bases, and 14 bases lay in between. The CDR3 DNA reads as TGTGCCAGCAGCTTAGTAGGGGGGGCTGGCGAAAAACTGTTTTTT. As protein: CASSLVGGAGEKLFF.

This clonotype was found many times. V gene TRBV20-1 combines with J gene TRBJ2-1, with TRBD2 matching 7 bases. J was trimmed by 4 bases and V by 3 bases; bases with no gene match: 9. This CDR3 region has 15 residues. CDR1 and CDR2 (germline): DFQATT, SNEGSKA (reference sequence). CDR3 coding DNA: TGCAGTGCTAGCCGACCTTCGGGGGGATACAATGAGCAGTTCTTC. This sequence encodes CSASRPSGGYNEQFF.

This clonotype was seen repeatedly, ten times or more. This chain joins TRBV4-1 and TRBJ2-4; weak D call: TRBD1 (6 bases). Germline lookup yields CDR1 MGHRA and CDR2 YSYEKL. The CDR3 is 18 residues long. The V and J ends lost 0 bases and 0 bases respectively, with 15 bases between them. The CDR3 DNA reads as TGCGCCAGCAGCCAAGATCGAGCAGGGGTTCTAGCCAAAAACATTCAGTACTTC. Protein: CASSQDRAGVLAKNIQYF.

The chain employs TRBV30 and TRBJ2-7; D not certain. The CDR3 is 12 amino acids. Germline values: CDR1 GTSNPN, CDR2 SVGIG (reference sequence). With 1 base removed from V and 3 bases from J, the gap between germline ends came to 7 bases. The CDR3 region has the DNA TGTGCCTGGAGTGAAGTGTTCTACGAGCAGTACTTC. Translation: CAWSEVFYEQYF.

In its sample, this clonotype was seen many times. This chain connects TRBV5-1 to TRBJ2-7, with D perhaps TRBD1 (8 bases). The CDR3 extends over 14 amino acids. Trimming took off 4 bases at V and 2 bases at J, with 13 bases between the two ends. From germline, CDR1 is SGHRS and CDR2 YFSETQ. The CDR3 DNA reads TGCGCCAGCAGCAACAGGGGGGGCACCTACGAGCAGTACTTC. The encoded protein is CASSNRGGTYEQYF.

Many counts were recorded for this clonotype. The chain uses TRBV12-3 or TRBV12-4 and TRBJ1-5, with D maybe TRBD1 (5 bases). The CDR3 sequence is 14 residues long. The V gene lost 3 bases and the J gene lost 3 bases, with 9 bases spanning the gap. The CDR3 spells CASSFDSFNQPQHF. Written as DNA, the CDR3 is TGTGCCAGCAGTTTCGACAGTTTCAATCAGCCCCAGCATTTT.

This clonotype has a count of ten or more. This CDR3 is CAWSVQVLNEQYF. The CDR3 DNA is TGTGCCTGGAGTGTACAAGTGTTGAACGAGCAGTACTTC. The chain employs TRBV30 and TRBJ2-7; D is ambiguous. Trimming shortened V by 0 bases and J by 5 bases, and 11 bases separated the two germline ends. From germline, CDR1 is GTSNPN and CDR2 SVGIG (reference sequence). This CDR3 region has 13 residues. Drawing the rest from reference TRBV30 and TRBJ2-7, the complete variable domain is SQTIHQWPATLVQPVGSPLSLECTVEGTSNPNLYWYRQAAGRGLQLLFYSVGIGQISSEVPQNLSASRPQDRQFILSSKKLLLSDSGFYLCAWSVQVLNEQYFGPGTRLTVT.

This clonotype was seen ten or more times. The CDR3 nucleotides read TGTGCCAGCAGTCGACGGATTTATGGAGGCTACACCTTC. Amino acids: CASSRRIYGGYTF. The chain uses TRBV6-5 and TRBJ1-2; D is unclear. V lost 5 bases and J 8 bases, leaving 15 bases between the germline ends. The V gene's germline CDR1 is MNHEY and CDR2 SVGAGI. This CDR3 is built from 13 residues.

Many counts were recorded for this clonotype. This sequence joins TRBV19 and TRBJ2-4, with 7 bases aligning to TRBD2. CDR3 length equals 15 residues. The V and J ends lost 3 bases and 0 bases, in that order; junction bases with no gene match: 2. Germline lookup yields CDR1 LNHDA and CDR2 SQIVND (reference sequence). The CDR3 spells CASSMTGGAKNIQYF. For the CDR3, the DNA is TGTGCCAGTAGTATGACGGGAGGAGCCAAAAACATTCAGTACTTC.

This clonotype has a count of ten or more. This clone may be a read error of a much larger clone one base away. The V call is TRBV6-5, the J call TRBJ1-6; D call uncertain. Germline loops: CDR1 MNHEY, CDR2 SVGAGI. The CDR3 loop spans 14 amino acids. The CDR3 loop reads CASNYPESNSPLHF. CDR3 DNA sequence: TGTGCCAGCAATTACCCGGAGTCTAATTCACCCCTCCACTTT.

Many counts were recorded for this clonotype. The chain couples TRBV6-5 to TRBJ2-2; 8 bases are shared with TRBD2. Germline lookup yields CDR1 MNHEY and CDR2 SVGAGI. The CDR3 runs to 16 residues. Unmatched junction bases numbered 4, after V lost 0 bases and J lost 4 bases. The CDR3 DNA follows: TGTGCCAGCAGTTACTCCTCCGGGAGGGTCACCGGGGAGCTGTTTTTT. Translation: CASSYSSGRVTGELFF.

This clonotype was detected only once. This rearrangement joins TRBV6-1 to TRBJ1-5; D possibly corresponds to TRBD1 (5 bases). Germline CDR1 is MNHNS and CDR2 is SASEGT. Trimming removed 11 bases at V and 3 bases at J, with 14 bases between. The CDR3 sequence is 13 residues long. The chain's CDR3 is CAGGLDSNQPQHF. DNA for the CDR3: TGTGCCGGGGGATTGGACTCCAATCAGCCCCAGCATTTT.

This clonotype was seen ten or more times. CDR3 DNA sequence: TGTGCCAGCAGTTTTGACAGGGAAGGGGGCACTGAAGCTTTCTTT. Translating it yields CASSFDREGGTEAFF. The genes are TRBV6-2 or TRBV6-3 and TRBJ1-1, with 7 bases identical to TRBD1. This CDR3 has 15 amino acids. Unmatched junction bases numbered 9, after V lost 4 bases and J lost 4 bases. The germline V gene encodes CDR1 MNHEY and CDR2 SVGEGT.

This clonotype was found many times. The chain links TRBV3-1 to TRBJ1-5, with 9 bases fitting TRBD1. From germline, CDR1 is LGHDT and CDR2 YNNKEL (reference sequence). The CDR3 totals 15 residues. The junction had 4 bases not matched to a gene; V was cut back by 1 base and J by 6 bases. The CDR3 nucleotides read TGTGCCAGCAGCCAAGCGGGACAGGGAGGTCAGCCCCAGCATTTT. Translating it yields CASSQAGQGGQPQHF.

The rearrangement uses TRBV12-3 or TRBV12-4 and TRBJ1-5; 9 bases map to TRBD1. Germline trimming cut 6 bases from V and 9 bases from J; bases unmatched to any gene: 9. The CDR3 loop spans 14 amino acids. CDR3: CASRSGTGSGPQHF. DNA for the CDR3: TGTGCCAGCAGGTCTGGGACAGGGTCCGGGCCCCAGCATTTT.

This clonotype was recorded a few times. The rearrangement links TRBV12-3 or TRBV12-4 to TRBJ2-7; D unclear. V lost 6 bases and J 6 bases, leaving 12 bases between the germline ends. The length of the CDR3 is 12 residues. CDR3 bases: TGTGCCAGCAGCCTTGACGGCGCCGAGCAGTACTTC. Protein: CASSLDGAEQYF.

This clonotype was seen ten or more times. DNA of the CDR3: TGTGCCAGCAGTGAGGGGACAGGGATGTACGAGCAGTACTTC. Its translation is CASSEGTGMYEQYF. V gene TRBV6-1 combines with J gene TRBJ2-7; 9 nucleotides agree with TRBD1. The CDR3 consists of 14 residues. Per the germline V gene, CDR1 is MNHNS and CDR2 is SASEGT. After removal of 3 bases from V and 4 bases from J, the junction contained 4 bases not matched to a gene.

The gene calls are TRBV27 and TRBJ1-1; 11 bases map to TRBD1. The CDR3 is 14 amino acids. The V gene end was trimmed by 7 bases and the J gene end by 7 bases; junction bases not matched to a gene: 8. The germline gives CDR1 MNHEY, CDR2 SMNVEV (reference sequence). The CDR3 loop is CASIPDRGRIEAFF. CDR3 DNA: TGTGCCAGCATACCGGACAGGGGGCGGATTGAAGCTTTCTTT.

In its sample, this clonotype was seen many times. The rearrangement uses TRBV12-3 or TRBV12-4 and TRBJ2-5, with D perhaps assigned TRBD1 or TRBD2 (5 bases each). The length of the CDR3 is 13 residues. Trimming stripped 5 bases from V and 4 bases from J, with 11 bases between. CDR3 sequence reads: CASSPGTGETQYF. Here the CDR3 DNA reads TGTGCCAGCAGTCCTGGGACGGGAGAGACCCAGTACTTC.